Presented here are 10 T cell receptor beta chains from one specimen sequenced in a study of blood T cell repertoires in COVID-19. TCRdb's copy holds only in-frame clones and misses some; the assay was immunoSEQ multiplex PCR. The table has 45,000 to 65,000 clones, over 75% seen once. Sequencing was carried out using peripheral blood. Receptors were obtained from a man aged 45-65 years with active COVID-19.

CDR3 residues: CATSDTGTGTSGRNIQYF. The CDR3 DNA follows: TGTGCCACCAGTGACACGGGGACCGGGACTAGCGGGAGGAACATTCAGTACTTC. This sequence joins TRBV24-1 and TRBJ2-4; TRBD2 aligns across 15 bases. Germline values: CDR1 KGHDR, CDR2 SFDVKD. This CDR3 has 18 residues. The V segment lost 4 bases and the J segment 7 bases; nucleotides outside the gene matches: 10.

This sequence joins TRBV4-1 and TRBJ1-4; the match to TRBD1 covers 8 bases. Per germline, CDR1 MGHRA and CDR2 YSYEKL. The CDR3 sequence is 17 residues long. V lost 4 bases and J lost 4; bases outside the gene matches: 11. The CDR3 sequence: CASSPRDRSPNNEKLFF. Written as DNA, the CDR3 is TGCGCCAGCAGCCCCCGGGACAGGAGCCCCAATAATGAAAAACTGTTTTTT.

The chain employs TRBV29-1 and TRBJ2-1; 7 bases match TRBD1. With 6 bases clipped from V and 7 bases from J, the junction kept 9 bases outside the gene matches. Germline assignment: CDR1 SQVTM and CDR2 ANQGSEA. The CDR3 is made up of 13 amino acids. The CDR3 loop reads CSVVRDSPNEQFF. In nucleotides, the CDR3 is TGCAGCGTCGTCCGGGACAGTCCAAATGAGCAGTTCTTC.

The CDR3 reads CATGTSGIQETQYF. The CDR3 DNA reads TGTGCCACAGGGACTAGCGGGATCCAAGAGACCCAGTACTTC. The V gene is TRBV10-3, the J gene TRBJ2-5; 13 bases are shared with TRBD2. This CDR3 spans 14 amino acids. Germline lookup yields CDR1 ENHRY and CDR2 SYGVKD. The ends lost 10 bases at V and 1 base at J; junction bases unmatched: 3.

The chain recombines TRBV30 with TRBJ1-2, with D possibly matching TRBD1 (6 bases). The germline V gene encodes CDR1 GTSNPN and CDR2 SVGIG (reference sequence). Trimming cost V 0 bases and J 7 bases, with 18 bases left between them. The CDR3 is made up of 15 amino acids. CDR3 nucleotide sequence: TGTGCCTGGAGTGTCGCGGCAGGGGTTGTGCGTGGCTACACCTTC. Its translation: CAWSVAAGVVRGYTF.

The genes are TRBV14 and TRBJ1-4; TRBD1 matches at 8 bases. The CDR3 contains 14 residues. Germline V CDR1 and CDR2: SGHDN, FVKESK. V shed 4 bases and J 8 bases; nucleotides not matched to a gene: 6. The CDR3 nucleotides read TGTGCCAGCAGCCCCGGACAGGGTGGGGAAAAACTGTTTTTT. Its protein product is CASSPGQGGEKLFF. The complete variable domain, with remaining parts taken from reference TRBV14 and TRBJ1-4, reads EAGVTQFPSHSVIEKGQTVTLRCDPISGHDNLYWYRRVMGKEIKFLLHFVKESKQDESGMPNNRFLAERTGGTYSTLKVQPAELEDSGVYFCASSPGQGGEKLFFGSGTQLSVL.

The chain has TRBV27 and TRBJ1-2; 8 bases are shared with TRBD1. The CDR3 length is 15 residues. V lost 6 bases and J lost 4; bases outside the gene matches: 10. CDR1 is MNHEY and CDR2 is SMNVEV in the germline V gene (reference sequence). The CDR3 DNA reads as TGTGCCAGCAGGACGGACAGGGTGGGAGGCTATGGCTACACCTTC. It is translated as CASRTDRVGGYGYTF.

Only a few counts were recorded for this clone. J is TRBJ2-3 and V is TRBV6-1, with 13 positions matching TRBD2. V was clipped by 2 bases and J by 0 bases; unmatched bases: 5. CDR3 length: 18 residues. Germline assignment: CDR1 MNHNS and CDR2 SASEGT. CDR3 residues: CASSEMVTSGGSTDTQYF. DNA for the CDR3: TGTGCCAGCAGTGAAATGGTGACTAGCGGGGGGAGCACAGATACGCAGTATTTT.

This chain joins TRBV7-2 and TRBJ1-4; no definite D call. Trimming removed 4 bases at V and 3 bases at J, with 12 bases between. The germline CDR1 and CDR2 sequences are SGHTA and FQGNSA. There are 15 residues in the CDR3. CDR3 region: CASSSRIGANEKLFF. The CDR3 coding sequence is TGTGCCAGCAGCTCCCGGATCGGGGCTAATGAAAAACTGTTTTTT.

The rearrangement uses TRBV28 and TRBJ1-6, with 9 bases identical to TRBD1. The junction had 7 bases not matched to a gene; V was cut back by 8 bases and J by 8 bases. The CDR3 totals 14 residues. In germline, CDR1 is MDHEN, CDR2 SYDVKM. The CDR3, as DNA: TGTGCCAGCCAAGTGACAGGGGGTTATTCACCCCTCCACTTT. Translation: CASQVTGGYSPLHF.